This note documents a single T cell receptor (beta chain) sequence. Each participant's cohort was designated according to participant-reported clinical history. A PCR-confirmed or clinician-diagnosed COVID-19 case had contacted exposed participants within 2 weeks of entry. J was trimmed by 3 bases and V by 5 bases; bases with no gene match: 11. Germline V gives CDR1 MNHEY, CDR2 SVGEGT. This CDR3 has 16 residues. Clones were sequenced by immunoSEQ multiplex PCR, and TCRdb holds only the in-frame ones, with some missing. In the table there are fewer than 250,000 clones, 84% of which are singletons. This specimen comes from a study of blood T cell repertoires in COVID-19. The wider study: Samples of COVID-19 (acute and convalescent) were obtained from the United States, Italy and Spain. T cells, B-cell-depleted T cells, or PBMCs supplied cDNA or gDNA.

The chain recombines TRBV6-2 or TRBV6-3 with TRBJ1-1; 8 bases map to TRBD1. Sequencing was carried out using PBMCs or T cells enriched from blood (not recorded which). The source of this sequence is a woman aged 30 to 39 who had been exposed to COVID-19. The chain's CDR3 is CASSPPQQGVYTEAFF. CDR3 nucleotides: TGTGCCAGCAGTCCACCCCAACAGGGGGTGTACACTGAAGCTTTCTTT.